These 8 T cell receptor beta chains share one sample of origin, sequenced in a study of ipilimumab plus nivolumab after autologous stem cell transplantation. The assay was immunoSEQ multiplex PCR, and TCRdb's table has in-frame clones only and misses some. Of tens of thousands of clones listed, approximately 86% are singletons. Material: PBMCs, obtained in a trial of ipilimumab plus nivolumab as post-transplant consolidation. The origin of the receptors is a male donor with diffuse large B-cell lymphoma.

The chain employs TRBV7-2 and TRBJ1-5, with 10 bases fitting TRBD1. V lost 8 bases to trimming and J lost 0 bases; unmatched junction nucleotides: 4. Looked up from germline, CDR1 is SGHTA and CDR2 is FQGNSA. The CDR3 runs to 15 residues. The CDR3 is CASRRTGGSNQPQHF. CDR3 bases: TGTGCCAGCCGCAGGACAGGGGGTAGCAATCAGCCCCAGCATTTT.

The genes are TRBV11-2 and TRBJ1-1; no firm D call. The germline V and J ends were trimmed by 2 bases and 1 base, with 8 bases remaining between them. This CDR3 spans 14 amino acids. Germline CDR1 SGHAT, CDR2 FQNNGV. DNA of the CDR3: TGTGCCAGCAGCTTAAGTATGGCGAACACTGAAGCTTTCTTT. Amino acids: CASSLSMANTEAFF.

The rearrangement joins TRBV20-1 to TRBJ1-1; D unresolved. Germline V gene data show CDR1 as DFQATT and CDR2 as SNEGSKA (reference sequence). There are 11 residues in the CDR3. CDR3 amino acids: CSAHKDRQAFF. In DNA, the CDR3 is TGCAGCGCTCATAAGGATAGGCAAGCTTTCTTT.

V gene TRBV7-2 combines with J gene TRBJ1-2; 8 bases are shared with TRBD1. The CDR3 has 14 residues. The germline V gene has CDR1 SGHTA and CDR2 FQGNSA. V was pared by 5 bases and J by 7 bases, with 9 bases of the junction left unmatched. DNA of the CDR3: TGTGCCAGCAGCCGACAGGGGTGGGATTTTGGCTACACCTTC. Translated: CASSRQGWDFGYTF.

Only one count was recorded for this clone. The CDR3 nucleotides read TGTGCCAGCAGGGGAATACTAGCGGGGCGCGAGGAGACCCAGTACTTC. Encoded protein: CASRGILAGREETQYF. The rearrangement uses TRBV27 and TRBJ2-5, with 10 bases lining up with TRBD2. V trimming: 6 bases; J trimming: 5 bases; junction bases outside the gene matches: 12. The CDR3 covers 16 residues. Germline CDR1 and CDR2: MNHEY and SMNVEV (reference sequence).

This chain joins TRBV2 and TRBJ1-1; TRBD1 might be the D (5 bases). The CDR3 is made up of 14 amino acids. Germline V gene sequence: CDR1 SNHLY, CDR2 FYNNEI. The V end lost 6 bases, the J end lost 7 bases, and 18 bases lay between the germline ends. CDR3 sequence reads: CASSASRVGVEAFF. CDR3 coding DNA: TGTGCCAGCAGCGCGTCCAGGGTAGGGGTTGAAGCTTTCTTT. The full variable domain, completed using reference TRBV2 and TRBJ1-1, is EPEVTQTPSHQVTQMGQEVILRCVPISNHLYFYWYRQILGQKVEFLVSFYNNEISEKSEIFDDQFSVERPDGSNFTLKIRSTKLEDSAMYFCASSASRVGVEAFFGQGTRLTVV.

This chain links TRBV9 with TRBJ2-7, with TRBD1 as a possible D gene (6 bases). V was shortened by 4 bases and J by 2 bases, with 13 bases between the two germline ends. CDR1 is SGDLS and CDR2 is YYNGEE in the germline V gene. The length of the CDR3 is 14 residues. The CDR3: CASSSRQDPYEQYF. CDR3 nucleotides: TGTGCCAGCAGCAGCAGACAGGACCCCTACGAGCAGTACTTC.

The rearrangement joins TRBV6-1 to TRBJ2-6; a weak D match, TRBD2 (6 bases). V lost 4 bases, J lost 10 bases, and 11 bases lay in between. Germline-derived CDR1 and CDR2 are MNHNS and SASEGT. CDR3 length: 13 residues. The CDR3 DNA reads TGTGCCAGCAGTGTACTAGCTACAAACGTCCTGACTTTC. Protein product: CASSVLATNVLTF.